The clone carrying this T cell receptor (beta chain) appeared many times. Its antigen is undetermined. Preparation of the TCRbeta library was carried out with unique molecular identifiers. TCRdb analysed the PCR reads with MiXCR anew, one entry per CDR3 protein. The repertoire includes approximately 490,000 distinct CDR3 sequences, approximately 10% of them detected once, and around 2% sits in the top ten. This sample is drawn from a study of T-cell reconstitution after alpha-beta-depleted transplantation in children. The study, taken as a whole, reports: Among T cells one year after transplant, newly produced cells accounted for most counts and diversity. Alpha-beta T cells about two months after transplant reportedly derived from several hundred expanded graft clones.

With 5 bases removed from V and 4 bases from J, the gap between germline ends came to 17 bases. The length of the CDR3 is 14 residues. The germline gives CDR1 SQVTM, CDR2 ANQGSEA. The receptor was derived from a child under 10 years old with inherited bone marrow failure, due to receive a stem cell transplant. Sequenced here: PBMCs, sampled before TCRalphabeta/CD19-depleted stem cell transplant. The J gene is TRBJ1-2, the V gene TRBV29-1; no reliable D call. CDR3 protein: CSVPRRENGYGYTF. The CDR3 DNA reads as TGCAGCGTTCCGAGGAGGGAGAACGGCTATGGCTACACCTTC.